The present T cell receptor beta chain was sequenced within a study of blood T cell repertoires in COVID-19. Profiled with immunoSEQ multiplex PCR; TCRdb holds only in-frame clones, not every one. Of around 180,000 clones in the sample, around 89% were seen once. The CDR3 runs to 17 residues. V lost 6 bases and J lost 5, with 22 bases in between. The germline CDR1 and CDR2 sequences are MNHEY and SVGEGT. The receptor's source is a human donor in a cohort sampled during active COVID-19. V and J are TRBV6-2 or TRBV6-3 and TRBJ1-4; D is perhaps TRBD1 (6 bases). Sequenced sample: peripheral blood. This CDR3 is CASSRSTTGTRNEKLFF. CDR3 in DNA: TGTGCCAGCAGCCGTTCCACCACCGGGACAAGGAATGAAAAACTGTTTTTT.